The sequence of this TCR beta chain was determined in a study of shared clonotypes between healthy human individuals. Study-wide points: Donor clonotype sharing was expected to depend on sequencing depth.

The V gene's germline CDR1 is SGHRS and CDR2 YFSETQ. The CDR3 length is 15 residues. After removal of 0 bases from V and 4 bases from J, the junction contained 6 bases not matched to a gene. The data were produced by immunoSEQ multiplex PCR, yet TCRdb's version contains in-frame clones alone and is incomplete. This sample has under 1,100,000 clones; 65% to 75% occur once, and the top ten carry about 1.5%. On this clone: Its cognate antigen is unknown.

The chain couples TRBV5-1 to TRBJ2-7, with 8 bases fitting TRBD2. The sequenced material came from memory CD4+ T cells sorted from blood. Described subset: CD45RA-negative fraction. The clonotype originates from a man between 18 and 29 years old in good health. CDR3 coding DNA: TGCGCCAGCAGCTTGGAGGCGGGAGGACTTTACGAGCAGTACTTC. It is translated as CASSLEAGGLYEQYF.